These T cell receptor beta chains were read from a single sample in a study of cytomegalovirus exposure and HLA in healthy donors. Repertoires were generated with immunoSEQ multiplex PCR, while TCRdb's copy carries only in-frame clones and drops some. The sample contains 160,000 or so clones, 84% of which appear only once. Sequences were obtained from PBMCs. These receptors were obtained from a man between 25 and 39 years old in good health and CMV-seropositive. CDR3s include the opening cysteine and the closing phenylalanine or tryptophan. Each record gives: V gene, clone size, D gene, J gene, CDR3 DNA, CDR3 protein. The D gene is left open where the match is weak. Rows give clone size only sometimes, using once, few, many, or a class for an expanded clone.

>TRBV13|NA|NA|TRBJ2-1
TGTGCCAGCAGCTCGAGGCTGGGGGCAGGTGAGCAGTTCTTC
CASSSRLGAGEQFF
>TRBV21-1|NA|NA|TRBJ1-6
TGTGCCAGCAGCAAAGCCGACAGGGGTGGGTTCCTACATTCACCCCTCCACTTT
CASSKADRGGFLHSPLHF
>TRBV6-5|NA|NA|TRBJ1-2
TGTGCCAGCAGTTACGGACAAGGAATAGACTATGGCTACACCTTC
CASSYGQGIDYGYTF
>TRBV9|NA|TRBD2|TRBJ2-1
TGTGCCAGCAGCCCCAGATTAGCGGGGATGGGGTACAATGAGCAGTTCTTC
CASSPRLAGMGYNEQFF
>TRBV28|NA|TRBD2|TRBJ2-1
TGTGCCAGCAGTTCCAAAGCGGGAGTCTCCTACAATGAGCAGTTCTTC
CASSSKAGVSYNEQFF
>TRBV27|NA|NA|TRBJ1-5
TGTGCCAGCAGTTTATCGGGCAGGGAGCCCCAGCATTTT
CASSLSGREPQHF
>TRBV9|once|NA|TRBJ1-1
TGTGCCAGCAGTCCCCAGGGTAGGGGCACTGAAGCTTTCTTT
CASSPQGRGTEAFF
>TRBV9|NA|NA|TRBJ2-3
TGTGCCAGCAGCGCCGGGGACACTTACACAGATACGCAGTATTTT
CASSAGDTYTDTQYF
>TRBV7-8|NA|NA|TRBJ1-2
TGTGCCAGCAGCCCGAGACAGGCTGGCGGCTACACCTTC
CASSPRQAGGYTF
>TRBV5-4|once|NA|TRBJ2-5
TGTGCCAGCAGCCAACAGGGGGAGGGAGTTGGAGAGACCCAGTACTTC
CASSQQGEGVGETQYF
>TRBV7-3|once|NA|TRBJ2-1
TGTGCCAGCAGCTCGGGACTGTCGAGCTCCTACAATGAGCAGTTCTTC
CASSSGLSSSYNEQFF
>TRBV5-1|NA|NA|TRBJ2-4
TGCGCCAGCAGCTGGTGGGCCCCTGGGGGGGCCCAAAACATTCAGTACTTC
CASSWWAPGGAQNIQYF
>TRBV30|NA|TRBD2|TRBJ2-5
TGTGCCTGGAGCCGACTAGCGGGGGGAACAGAGACCCAGTACTTC
CAWSRLAGGTETQYF
>TRBV19|NA|NA|TRBJ2-4
TGTGCCAGTACCGAGACTAATAAAAACATTCAGTACTTC
CASTETNKNIQYF
>TRBV28|NA|TRBD1|TRBJ1-1
TGTGCCGGCGGTCGAAGGACAGGGGGTAACACTGAAGCTTTCTTT
CAGGRRTGGNTEAFF
>TRBV19|NA|TRBD1|TRBJ2-7
TGTGCCAGTAGTAACCTGCGCCAGGGACAGTACGAGCAGTACTTC
CASSNLRQGQYEQYF
>TRBV6-5|NA|NA|TRBJ2-3
TGTGCCAGCAGATTTGTCCCTGTGGGGAGAGGTCCGCAGTATTTT
CASRFVPVGRGPQYF
>TRBV9|NA|NA|TRBJ1-6
TGTGCCAGCAGCGCCCAGGGTATGCATTCACCCCTCCACTTT
CASSAQGMHSPLHF
>TRBV19|NA|NA|TRBJ1-5
TGTGCCAGCAGGACAGTAAATAGCAATCAGCCCCAGCATTTT
CASRTVNSNQPQHF
>TRBV6-6|NA|TRBD2|TRBJ2-3
TGTGCCAGCAGTAGACTAGCGGGACCCACAGATACGCAGTATTTT
CASSRLAGPTDTQYF
>TRBV30|NA|NA|TRBJ1-2
TGTGCCCGGGAAGTAGGGGGTGATCGTACCTTC
CAREVGGDRTF
>TRBV9|NA|NA|TRBJ1-2
TGTGCCAGCAGCCCAGGGTACAGGTTTATAAACTATGGCTACACCTTC
CASSPGYRFINYGYTF
>TRBV10-1|NA|NA|TRBJ1-2
TGCGCCAGCAGCAACTCCAGGGATCTCGGAGGCTACACCTTC
CASSNSRDLGGYTF
>TRBV27|NA|NA|TRBJ1-5
TGTGCCAGCAGTCCTACCAATCAGCCCCAGCATTTT
CASSPTNQPQHF
>TRBV6-5|NA|NA|TRBJ2-1
TGTGCCAGCCGTGGCCCATCCTACAATGAGCAGTTCTTC
CASRGPSYNEQFF
>TRBV27|NA|NA|TRBJ2-3
TGTGCCAGCAGGAGCTTTGGACACCTTAGCACAGATACGCAGTATTTT
CASRSFGHLSTDTQYF
>TRBV7-2|NA|NA|TRBJ2-1
TGTGCCAGCAGCTTAGCACCCAGGAGGGACAATGAGCAGTTCTTC
CASSLAPRRDNEQFF
>TRBV6-5|NA|TRBD2|TRBJ2-3
TGTGCCAGCAGTTACGGCGGGGGGAGCACAGATACGCAGTATTTT
CASSYGGGSTDTQYF
>TRBV4-3|NA|NA|TRBJ2-7
TGCGTCAGCAGCCAAGATAAGGGGTTCGAGCAGTACTTC
CVSSQDKGFEQYF
>TRBV30|NA|TRBD1|TRBJ1-2
TGTGCCTGGGGACAGGGAGCCCAGACTAACTATGGCTACACCTTC
CAWGQGAQTNYGYTF
>TRBV28|NA|TRBD1|TRBJ1-4
TGTGCCAGCAGTCTCCGGGACAGGTCTGAAAAACTGTTTTTT
CASSLRDRSEKLFF
>TRBV12-5|NA|NA|TRBJ2-1
TGTGCTAGTGCCATGTCCGGCAATGAGCAGTTCTTC
CASAMSGNEQFF
>TRBV18|NA|TRBD2|TRBJ2-1
TGTGCCAGCTCACCGGCGCGGGGGGGCCGGGGTGAGCAGTTCTTC
CASSPARGGRGEQFF
>TRBV6-5|NA|NA|TRBJ1-6
TGTGCCAGCAGTTACGCGGGGAATTCACCCCTCCACTTT
CASSYAGNSPLHF
>TRBV4-3|NA|NA|TRBJ2-5
TGCGCCAGCAGCCAAGTCCCATCAGGGCAAGAGACCCAGTACTTC
CASSQVPSGQETQYF
>TRBV5-4|NA|NA|TRBJ2-6
TGTGCCAGCAGTTTGAACCGGGGGGCATCTGGGGCCAACGTCCTGACTTTC
CASSLNRGASGANVLTF
>TRBV9|NA|NA|TRBJ1-2
TGTGCCAGCAGCGTAGGGGAGGGGAACTATGGCTACACCTTC
CASSVGEGNYGYTF
>TRBV4-3|NA|NA|TRBJ2-3
TGCGCCAGCAGCCAACAGGGCTCAAGCGCAGATACGCAGTATTTT
CASSQQGSSADTQYF
>TRBV27|once|NA|TRBJ2-7
TGTGCCAGCAGCCCCGGAGCCTCCTACGAGCAGTACTTC
CASSPGASYEQYF
>TRBV6-4|NA|NA|TRBJ2-7
TGTGCCAGCAGTTCAACAGGGCTAAGCGAGCAGTACTTC
CASSSTGLSEQYF
>TRBV7-9|NA|TRBD2|TRBJ2-7
TGTGCCAGCAGCTCTCCGGGACTAGCGGGTTTGGAGCAGTACTTC
CASSSPGLAGLEQYF
>TRBV6-6|NA|NA|TRBJ2-1
TGTGCCAGCAGGCCGACTAGCTACAATGAGCAGTTCTTC
CASRPTSYNEQFF
>TRBV7-2|few|NA|TRBJ2-7
TGTGCCAGCAGCTACGACAGCTACGAGCAGTACTTC
CASSYDSYEQYF
>TRBV28|NA|NA|TRBJ2-1
TGTGCCACCCTAGGGAGCAATGAGCAGTTCTTC
CATLGSNEQFF
>TRBV5-6|few|NA|TRBJ1-4
TGTGCCAGCAGCCCCTTGGGGGGGGCGGATGAAAAACTGTTTTTT
CASSPLGGADEKLFF
>TRBV29-1|NA|NA|TRBJ1-1
TGCAGCGTTGCGGACACTGAAGCTTTCTTT
CSVADTEAFF
>TRBV5-1|NA|NA|TRBJ2-5
TGCGCCAAGGCGGTACAAGAGACCCAGTACTTC
CAKAVQETQYF
>TRBV18|few|TRBD1|TRBJ1-5
TGTGCCAGCTCACCGCCCGGGGACAGGGGGAATCAGCCCCAGCATTTT
CASSPPGDRGNQPQHF